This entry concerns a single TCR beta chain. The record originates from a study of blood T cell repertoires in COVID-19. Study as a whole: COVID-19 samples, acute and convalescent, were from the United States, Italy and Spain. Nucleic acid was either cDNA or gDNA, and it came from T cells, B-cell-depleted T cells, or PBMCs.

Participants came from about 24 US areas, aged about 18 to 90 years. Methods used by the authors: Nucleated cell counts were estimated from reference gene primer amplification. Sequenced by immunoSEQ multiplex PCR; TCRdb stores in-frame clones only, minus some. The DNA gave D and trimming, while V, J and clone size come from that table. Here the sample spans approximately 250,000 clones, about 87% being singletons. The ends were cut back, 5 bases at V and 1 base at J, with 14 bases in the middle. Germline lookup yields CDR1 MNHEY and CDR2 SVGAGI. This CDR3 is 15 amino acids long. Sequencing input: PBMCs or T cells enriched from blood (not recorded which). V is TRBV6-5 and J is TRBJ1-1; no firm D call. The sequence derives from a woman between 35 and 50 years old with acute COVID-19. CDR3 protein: CASSPLLTGNTEAFF. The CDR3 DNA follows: TGTGCCAGCAGTCCCCTCCTGACTGGGAACACTGAAGCTTTCTTT.